This T cell receptor (beta chain) was observed in a study of blood T cell repertoires in COVID-19. Whole-study context: Spain, Italy and the United States supplied samples that represented acute and convalescent COVID-19. Sample material is recorded as cDNA or gDNA derived from T cells, B-cell-depleted T cells, or PBMCs.

The length of the CDR3 is 13 residues. Losses at the gene ends were 9 bases for V and 5 bases for J; bases not matched to a gene: 7. The germline gives CDR1 ENHRY, CDR2 SYGVKD. Profiling relied on immunoSEQ multiplex PCR, and the TCRdb table lists in-frame clones only, not all of them. The profile covers a few hundred thousand clones, with roughly 84% appearing a single time and 1.4% taken by the ten largest. The rearrangement links TRBV10-3 to TRBJ2-1; the match to TRBD1 covers 7 bases. Sequencing was performed on peripheral blood. The source is a woman in her thirties or forties who had recovered from COVID-19. CDR3 sequence reads: CAIQDRLDNEQFF. In nucleotides, the CDR3 is TGTGCCATTCAGGACAGGCTAGACAATGAGCAGTTCTTC.